These 2 T cell receptor beta chains were sequenced from one sample in a study of blood T cell repertoires in COVID-19. TCRdb's table, derived via immunoSEQ multiplex PCR, lists solely in-frame clones and lacks some. This sample has about 300,000 clones, with about four fifths found just once. The specimen was peripheral blood. The receptor source for this set is a woman aged 50 to 60 who had recovered from COVID-19.

This chain uses TRBV30 with TRBJ1-1; 8 bases match TRBD1. V dropped 1 base and J dropped 0; count of bases not matched to a gene: 4. CDR3 size: 15 residues. Germline lookup yields CDR1 GTSNPN and CDR2 SVGIG (reference sequence). CDR3 DNA sequence: TGTGCCTGGAGTGGCAACAGGGGGATGAACACTGAAGCTTTCTTT. This gives the protein CAWSGNRGMNTEAFF.

This clone was recorded only once. The chain joins TRBV7-2 to TRBJ1-2, with 7 bases matching TRBD1. The CDR3 is 14 amino acids. Looked up from germline, CDR1 is SGHTA and CDR2 is FQGNSA. The V segment lost 0 bases and the J segment 7 bases; nucleotides outside the gene matches: 5. CDR3 loop: CASSLAAGGSGYTF. Here the CDR3 DNA reads TGTGCCAGCAGCTTAGCGGCAGGGGGTAGTGGCTACACCTTC.